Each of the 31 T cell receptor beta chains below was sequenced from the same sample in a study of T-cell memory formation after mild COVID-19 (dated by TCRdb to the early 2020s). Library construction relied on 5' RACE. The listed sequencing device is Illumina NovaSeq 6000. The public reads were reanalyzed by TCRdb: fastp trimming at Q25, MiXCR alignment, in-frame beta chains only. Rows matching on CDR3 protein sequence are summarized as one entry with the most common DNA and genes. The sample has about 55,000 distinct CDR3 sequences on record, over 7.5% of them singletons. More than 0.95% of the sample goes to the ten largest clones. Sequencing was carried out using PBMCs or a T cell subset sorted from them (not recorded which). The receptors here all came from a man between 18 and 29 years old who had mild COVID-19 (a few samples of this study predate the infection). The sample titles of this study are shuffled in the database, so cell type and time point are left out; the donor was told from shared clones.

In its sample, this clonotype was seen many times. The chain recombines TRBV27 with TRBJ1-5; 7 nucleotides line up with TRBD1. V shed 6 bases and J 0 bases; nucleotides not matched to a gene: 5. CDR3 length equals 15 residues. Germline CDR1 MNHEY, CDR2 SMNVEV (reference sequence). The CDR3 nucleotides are TGTGCCAGCAGAGTGGGACAGATTAGCAATCAGCCCCAGCATTTT. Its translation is CASRVGQISNQPQHF.

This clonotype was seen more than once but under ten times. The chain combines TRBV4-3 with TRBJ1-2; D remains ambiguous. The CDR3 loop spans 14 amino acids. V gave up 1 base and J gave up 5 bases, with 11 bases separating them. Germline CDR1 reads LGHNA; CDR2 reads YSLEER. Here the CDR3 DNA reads TGCGCCAGCAGCCAAGTAGGCCGAGGGTATGGCTACACCTTC. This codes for CASSQVGRGYGYTF.

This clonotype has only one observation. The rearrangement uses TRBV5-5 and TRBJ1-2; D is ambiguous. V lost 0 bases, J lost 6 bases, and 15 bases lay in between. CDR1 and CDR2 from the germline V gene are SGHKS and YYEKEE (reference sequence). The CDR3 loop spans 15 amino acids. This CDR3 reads CASSLEWGAGHGYTF. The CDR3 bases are TGTGCCAGCAGCTTGGAGTGGGGAGCGGGCCATGGCTACACCTTC. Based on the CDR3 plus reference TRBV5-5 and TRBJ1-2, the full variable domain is DAGVTQSPTHLIKTRGQQVTLRCSPISGHKSVSWYQQVLGQGPQFIFQYYEKEERGRGNFPDRFSARQFPNYSSELNVNALLLGDSALYLCASSLEWGAGHGYTFGSGTRLTVV.

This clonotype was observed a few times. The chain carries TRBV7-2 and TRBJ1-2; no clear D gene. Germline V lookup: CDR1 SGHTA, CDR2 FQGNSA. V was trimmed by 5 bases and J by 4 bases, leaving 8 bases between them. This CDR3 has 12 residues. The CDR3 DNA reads TGTGCCAGCAGCCCGACCCCCTATGGCTACACCTTC. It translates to CASSPTPYGYTF.

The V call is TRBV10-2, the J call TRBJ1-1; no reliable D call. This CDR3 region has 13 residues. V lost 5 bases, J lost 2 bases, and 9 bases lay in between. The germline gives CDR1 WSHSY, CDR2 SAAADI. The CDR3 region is CASSWTVNTEAFF. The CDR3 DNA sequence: TGCGCCAGCAGTTGGACGGTAAACACTGAAGCTTTCTTT.

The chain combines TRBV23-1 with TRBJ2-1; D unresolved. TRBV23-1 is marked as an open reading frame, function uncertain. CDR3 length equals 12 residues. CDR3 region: CARAGRYNEQFF. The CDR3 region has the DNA TGCGCTAGGGCAGGACGCTACAATGAGCAGTTCTTC.

The chain's CDR3 is CASSPFKDTEAFF. In DNA form, the CDR3 reads TGTGCCAGCAGCCCCTTTAAAGACACTGAAGCTTTCTTT. The rearrangement links TRBV7-3 to TRBJ1-1; no reliable D call. This CDR3 is built from 13 residues. Trimming stripped 5 bases from V and 3 bases from J, with 10 bases between. The germline V gene encodes CDR1 SGHTA and CDR2 FQGTGA. Full variable domain (rest looked up from reference TRBV7-3 and TRBJ1-1): GAGVSQTPSNKVTEKGKYVELRCDPISGHTALYWYRQSLGQGPEFLIYFQGTGAADDSGLPNDRFFAVRPEGSVSTLKIQRTERGDSAVYLCASSPFKDTEAFFGQGTRLTVV.

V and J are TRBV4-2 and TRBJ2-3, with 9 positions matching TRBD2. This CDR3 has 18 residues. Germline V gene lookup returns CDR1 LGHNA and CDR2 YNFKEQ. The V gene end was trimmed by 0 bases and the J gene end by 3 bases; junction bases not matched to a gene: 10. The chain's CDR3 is CASSQEYLAGGPTDTQYF. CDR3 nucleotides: TGTGCCAGCAGCCAAGAATATTTGGCGGGGGGGCCGACAGATACGCAGTATTTT.

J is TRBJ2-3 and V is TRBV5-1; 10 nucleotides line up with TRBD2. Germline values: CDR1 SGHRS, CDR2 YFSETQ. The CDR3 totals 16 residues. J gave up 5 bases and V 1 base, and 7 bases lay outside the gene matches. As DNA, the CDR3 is TGCGCCAGCAGCTTGTGGGCTAGCGGGGGTCGAGATACGCAGTATTTT. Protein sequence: CASSLWASGGRDTQYF.

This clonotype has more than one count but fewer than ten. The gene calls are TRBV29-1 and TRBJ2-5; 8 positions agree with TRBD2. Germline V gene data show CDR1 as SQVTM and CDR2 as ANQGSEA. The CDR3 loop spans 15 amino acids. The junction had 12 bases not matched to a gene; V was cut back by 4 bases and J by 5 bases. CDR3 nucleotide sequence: TGCAGCGTTGTTTCGAGCGGGGGCCCTGGGGAGACCCAGTACTTC. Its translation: CSVVSSGGPGETQYF.

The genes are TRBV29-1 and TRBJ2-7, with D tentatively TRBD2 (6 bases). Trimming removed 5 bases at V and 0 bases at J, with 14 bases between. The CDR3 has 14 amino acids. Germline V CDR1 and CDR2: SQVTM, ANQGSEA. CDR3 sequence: CSVSGVEISYEQYF. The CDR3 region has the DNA TGCAGCGTTTCGGGGGTAGAGATCTCCTACGAGCAGTACTTC.

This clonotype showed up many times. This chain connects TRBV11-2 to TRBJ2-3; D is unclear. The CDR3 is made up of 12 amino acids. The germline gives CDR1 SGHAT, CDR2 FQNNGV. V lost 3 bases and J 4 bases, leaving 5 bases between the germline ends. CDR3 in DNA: TGTGCCAGCAGCTTTCTCGCAGATACGCAGTATTTT. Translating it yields CASSFLADTQYF.

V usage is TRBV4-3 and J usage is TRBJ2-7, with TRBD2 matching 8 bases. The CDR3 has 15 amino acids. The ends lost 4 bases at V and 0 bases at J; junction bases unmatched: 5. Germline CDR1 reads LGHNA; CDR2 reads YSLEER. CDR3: CASSPGLASSYEQYF. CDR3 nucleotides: TGCGCCAGCAGCCCCGGACTAGCCTCCTCCTACGAGCAGTACTTC.

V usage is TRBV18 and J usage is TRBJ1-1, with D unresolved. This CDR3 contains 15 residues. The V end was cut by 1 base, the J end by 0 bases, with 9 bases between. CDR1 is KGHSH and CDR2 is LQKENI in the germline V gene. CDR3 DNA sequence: TGTGCCAGCTCACCACTGGGAGACATGAACACTGAAGCTTTCTTT. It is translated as CASSPLGDMNTEAFF.

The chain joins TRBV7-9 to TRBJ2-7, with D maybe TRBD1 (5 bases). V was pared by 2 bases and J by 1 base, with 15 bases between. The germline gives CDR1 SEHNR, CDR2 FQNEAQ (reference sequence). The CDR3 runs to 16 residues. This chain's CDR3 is CASSLSLQGRSYEQYV. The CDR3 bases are TGTGCCAGCAGCTTATCTCTTCAGGGCCGGTCCTACGAGCAGTACGTC.

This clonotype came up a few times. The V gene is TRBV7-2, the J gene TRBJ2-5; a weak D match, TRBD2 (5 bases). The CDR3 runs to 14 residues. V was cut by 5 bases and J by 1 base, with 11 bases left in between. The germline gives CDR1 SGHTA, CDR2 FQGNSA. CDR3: CASSPSGSQETQYF. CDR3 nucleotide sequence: TGTGCCAGCAGCCCCAGCGGAAGCCAAGAGACCCAGTACTTC.

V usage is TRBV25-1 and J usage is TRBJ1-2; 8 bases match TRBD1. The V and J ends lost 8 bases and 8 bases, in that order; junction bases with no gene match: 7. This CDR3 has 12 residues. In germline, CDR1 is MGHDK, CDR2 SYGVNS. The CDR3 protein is CASQGQAYGYTF. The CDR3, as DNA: TGTGCCAGCCAGGGACAGGCCTACGGCTACACCTTC.

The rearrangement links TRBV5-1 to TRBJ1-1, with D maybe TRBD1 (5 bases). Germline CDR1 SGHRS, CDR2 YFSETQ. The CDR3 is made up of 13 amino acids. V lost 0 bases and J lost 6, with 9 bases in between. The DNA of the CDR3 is TGCGCCAGCAGCTTGGGTTCAGGGCCTGAAGCTTTCTTT. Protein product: CASSLGSGPEAFF.

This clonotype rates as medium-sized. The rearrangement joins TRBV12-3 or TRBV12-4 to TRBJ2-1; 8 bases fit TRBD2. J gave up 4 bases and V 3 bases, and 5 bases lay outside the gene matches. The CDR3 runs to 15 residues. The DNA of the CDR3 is TGTGCCAGCAGTTTGCCTAGCGGGTCATACAATGAGCAGTTCTTC. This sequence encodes CASSLPSGSYNEQFF.

The CDR3 DNA reads TGTGCCACCAGTGATTCCCGGACAGGGGGCGATGAGCAGTTCTTC. This encodes CATSDSRTGGDEQFF. V and J are TRBV24-1 and TRBJ2-1; 11 positions agree with TRBD1. This CDR3 comprises 15 residues. V shed 2 bases, J shed 8 bases, and the junction held 4 bases outside the gene matches. CDR1 and CDR2 from the germline V gene are KGHDR and SFDVKD.

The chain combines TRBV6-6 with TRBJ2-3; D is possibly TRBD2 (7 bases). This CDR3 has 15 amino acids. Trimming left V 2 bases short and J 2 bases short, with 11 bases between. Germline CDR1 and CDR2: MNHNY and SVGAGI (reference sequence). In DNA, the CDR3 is TGTGCCAGCAGTTACGGGGGGGGGCCCACAGATACGCAGTATTTT. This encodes CASSYGGGPTDTQYF.

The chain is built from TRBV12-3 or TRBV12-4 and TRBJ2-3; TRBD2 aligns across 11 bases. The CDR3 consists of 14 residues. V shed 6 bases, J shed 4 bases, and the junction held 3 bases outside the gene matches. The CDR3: CASRGTSGSDTQYF. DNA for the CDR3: TGTGCCAGCAGGGGGACTAGCGGATCAGATACGCAGTATTTT.

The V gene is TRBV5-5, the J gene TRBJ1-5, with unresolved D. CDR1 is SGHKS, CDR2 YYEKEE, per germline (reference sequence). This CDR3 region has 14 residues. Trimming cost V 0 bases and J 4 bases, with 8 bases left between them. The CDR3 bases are TGTGCCAGCAGCTTGGCCTTCGGGAATCAGCCCCAGCATTTT. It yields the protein CASSLAFGNQPQHF.

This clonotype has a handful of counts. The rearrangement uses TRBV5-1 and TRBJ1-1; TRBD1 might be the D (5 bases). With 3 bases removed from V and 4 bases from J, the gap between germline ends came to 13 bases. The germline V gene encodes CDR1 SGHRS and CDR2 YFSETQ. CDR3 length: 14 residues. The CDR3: CASSSGESGTEAFF. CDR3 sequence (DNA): TGCGCCAGCAGCTCGGGGGAAAGTGGCACTGAAGCTTTCTTT.

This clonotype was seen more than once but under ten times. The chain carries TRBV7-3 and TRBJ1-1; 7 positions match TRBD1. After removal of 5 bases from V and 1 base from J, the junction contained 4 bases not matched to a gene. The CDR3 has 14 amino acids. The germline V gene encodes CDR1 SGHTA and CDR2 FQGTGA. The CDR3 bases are TGTGCCAGCAGCCCAGGGGGTAAGAACACTGAAGCTTTCTTT. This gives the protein CASSPGGKNTEAFF.

CDR3 amino acids: CASSLGDGEAFF. As DNA, the CDR3 is TGTGCCAGCAGCTTAGGGGACGGTGAAGCTTTCTTT. This chain connects TRBV7-2 to TRBJ1-1; D perhaps matches TRBD1 (5 bases). The length of the CDR3 is 12 residues. V lost 1 base and J lost 7, with 7 bases in between. CDR1 and CDR2 (germline): SGHTA, FQGNSA.

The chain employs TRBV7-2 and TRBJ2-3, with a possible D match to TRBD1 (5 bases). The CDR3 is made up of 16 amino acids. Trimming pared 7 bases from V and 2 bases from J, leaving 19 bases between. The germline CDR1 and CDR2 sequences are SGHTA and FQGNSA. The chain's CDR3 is CASTPLGRATTDTQYF. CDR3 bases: TGTGCCAGCACCCCCTTAGGCAGGGCGACCACAGATACGCAGTATTTT.

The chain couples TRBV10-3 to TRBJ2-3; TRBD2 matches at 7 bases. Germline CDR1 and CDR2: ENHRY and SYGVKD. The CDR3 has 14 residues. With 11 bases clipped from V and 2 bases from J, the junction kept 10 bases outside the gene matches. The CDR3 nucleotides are TGTGCCGCCCTCCCAGCGGGATCCACAGATACGCAGTATTTT. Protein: CAALPAGSTDTQYF.

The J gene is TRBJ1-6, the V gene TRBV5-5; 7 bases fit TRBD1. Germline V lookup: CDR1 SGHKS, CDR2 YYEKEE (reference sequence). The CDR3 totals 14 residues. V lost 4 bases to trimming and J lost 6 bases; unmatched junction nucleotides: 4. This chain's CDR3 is CASSIQGFNSPLHF. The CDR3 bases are TGTGCCAGCAGCATACAGGGGTTTAATTCACCCCTCCACTTT.

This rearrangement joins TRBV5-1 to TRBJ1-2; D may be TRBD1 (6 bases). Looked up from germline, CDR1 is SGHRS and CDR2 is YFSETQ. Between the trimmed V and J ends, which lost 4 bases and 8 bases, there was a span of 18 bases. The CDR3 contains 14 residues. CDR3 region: CASSQYRQVRGYTF. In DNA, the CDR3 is TGCGCCAGCAGCCAATACAGACAGGTGCGGGGCTACACCTTC.

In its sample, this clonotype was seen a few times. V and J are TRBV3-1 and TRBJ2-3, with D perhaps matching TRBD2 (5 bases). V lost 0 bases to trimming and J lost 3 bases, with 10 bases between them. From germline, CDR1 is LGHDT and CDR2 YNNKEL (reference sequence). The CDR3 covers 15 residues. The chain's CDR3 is CASSQDLLVTDTQYF. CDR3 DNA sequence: TGTGCCAGCAGCCAAGATCTACTAGTTACAGATACGCAGTATTTT.